These 9 T cell receptor beta chains originate from one sample sequenced in a study of CD8+CD57+ T cells in acquired aplastic anemia. The template for TCR beta VDJ and CDR3 sequence profiling was genomic DNA. MiXCR, run by TCRdb on the reads, gives a single entry per CDR3 protein. The data show around 180,000 distinct CDR3 sequences, with about 60% seen just once and 45% held by the top ten. The material sequenced was sorted CD4+, CD8+, or CD8+CD57+ T cells (not recorded which) from PBMCs. These receptors were obtained from a human donor in good health.

The chain recombines TRBV7-2 with TRBJ1-1; D possibly corresponds to TRBD1 (6 bases). Trimming pared 7 bases from V and 0 bases from J, leaving 18 bases between. Germline CDR1 reads SGHTA; CDR2 reads FQGNSA. There are 16 residues in the CDR3. This CDR3 reads CASTQGPRSMNTEAFF. The CDR3, as DNA: TGTGCCAGCACCCAGGGGCCCCGGAGCATGAACACTGAAGCTTTCTTT.

This clonotype was seen repeatedly, ten times or more. The rearrangement links TRBV2 to TRBJ2-7, with D possibly being TRBD1 (5 bases). V was pared by 6 bases and J by 5 bases, with 11 bases between. From germline, CDR1 is SNHLY and CDR2 FYNNEI. CDR3 length: 12 residues. The CDR3 protein is CASSLDIHEQYF. The CDR3 DNA reads as TGTGCCAGCAGCTTGGACATACACGAGCAGTACTTC.

CDR3 region: CASNGQGSDTQYF. The CDR3 region has the DNA TGTGCCAGCAATGGACAGGGATCAGATACGCAGTATTTT. The chain is built from TRBV2 and TRBJ2-3; 8 bases are shared with TRBD1. The CDR3 is 13 amino acids. Trimming cost V 7 bases and J 4 bases; bases outside gene matches: 4. The V gene's germline CDR1 is SNHLY and CDR2 FYNNEI.

This clonotype is a singleton in its sample. The CDR3, as DNA: TGTGCCACCAGCAGAGTAGGGCCCGGAAACACCATATATTTT. Translated: CATSRVGPGNTIYF. The chain recombines TRBV15 with TRBJ1-3; D unclear. With 1 base removed from V and 4 bases from J, the gap between germline ends came to 8 bases. The CDR3 extends over 14 amino acids. The germline V gene has CDR1 LNHNV and CDR2 YYDKDF (reference sequence).

The gene calls are TRBV19 and TRBJ1-5; tentatively, D is TRBD1 (5 bases). Germline-derived CDR1 and CDR2 are LNHDA and SQIVND (reference sequence). Trimming left V 2 bases short and J 6 bases short, with 11 bases between. This CDR3 has 14 residues. Written as DNA, the CDR3 is TGTGCCAGTAGTATATTGGGGGGAGGTCAGCCCCAGCATTTT. Amino acids: CASSILGGGQPQHF.

The V and J genes are TRBV10-3 and TRBJ1-3; D unclear. The germline V gene has CDR1 ENHRY and CDR2 SYGVKD. CDR3 length equals 16 residues. Between the trimmed V and J ends, which lost 0 bases and 2 bases, there was a span of 11 bases. CDR3 region: CAISESVGGTGNTIYF. The CDR3 coding sequence is TGTGCCATCAGTGAGTCCGTGGGAGGGACTGGAAACACCATATATTTT.

The gene calls are TRBV7-9 and TRBJ1-1; D gene uncertain. The CDR3 totals 13 residues. The ends were cut back, 4 bases at V and 12 bases at J, with 18 bases in the middle. CDR1 SEHNR and CDR2 FQNEAQ come from the germline V gene (reference sequence). CDR3 DNA: TGTGCCAGCAGCTCCCGACCCCTAGTCATTTCTTTCTTT. This codes for CASSSRPLVISFF.

This sequence joins TRBV10-3 and TRBJ2-7, with D hard to call. Germline V gene lookup returns CDR1 ENHRY and CDR2 SYGVKD. V was cut by 2 bases and J by 6 bases, with 14 bases left in between. CDR3 length: 14 amino acids. CDR3 sequence (DNA): TGTGCCATCAGTGAGACTCCTCGAGGCCCCGAGCAGTACTTC. Protein: CAISETPRGPEQYF.

The sample holds a few counts of this clonotype. This sequence joins TRBV20-1 and TRBJ1-2, with unresolved D. Looked up from germline, CDR1 is DFQATT and CDR2 is SNEGSKA (reference sequence). This CDR3 has 12 amino acids. Trimming cost V 6 bases and J 8 bases, with 16 bases left between them. CDR3 nucleotide sequence: TGCAGTGCCCCCGGACGGTCTGCGGGCTACACCTTC. It encodes CSAPGRSAGYTF.